The entry below gives a single TCR beta chain sequence along with its context. The record originates from a study of blood T cell repertoires in COVID-19. The overall study: Donors in the United States, Italy and Spain gave samples during acute or convalescent COVID-19. T cells, B-cell-depleted T cells, or PBMCs provided the cDNA or gDNA that served as material.

As originally analysed: Amplifying reference gene primers gave estimates of nucleated cell counts. TCRdb's table, derived via immunoSEQ multiplex PCR, lists solely in-frame clones and lacks some. D and trimming were read from the DNA, whereas the V and J calls and clone size are those reported in that table. In the table there are almost 200,000 clones, roughly 80% of which are singletons. Trimming took 5 bases from V and 1 from J, leaving 14 bases between them. This CDR3 comprises 15 residues. Germline V lookup: CDR1 MDHEN, CDR2 SYDVKM. What was sequenced was peripheral blood. This sequence joins TRBV28 and TRBJ2-5; D is uncertain. The TCR sequence derives from a man aged 55 to 70 with COVID-19, enrolled during active disease. The CDR3 nucleotides are TGTGCCAGCAGTCCCCTCCCTTCCCCCCAAGAGACCCAGTACTTC. Its translation is CASSPLPSPQETQYF.